This TCR beta chain was found in a study of shared clonotypes between healthy human individuals. For the study at large: Donors consisted of a couple of women and three men between 18 and 49. Regarding the study as a whole: Lower generation probabilities were found for non-shared clonotypes than for those shared by all four donors. An anticipated effect of sequencing depth on clonotype sharing among donors was recognized. Larger estimated richness was generally recorded for naive subsets relative to memory subsets.

The CDR3 is 17 amino acids. Unmatched junction bases numbered 15, after V lost 7 bases and J lost 4 bases. The germline V gene has CDR1 MDHEN and CDR2 SYDVKM. TCRdb's table, derived via immunoSEQ multiplex PCR, lists solely in-frame clones and lacks some. This sample yields about 2.3 million clones, of which around 92% are seen a single time; roughly 0.34% belongs to the top ten. With regard to this clone: Its antigen is not identified.

The sequence was collected from a man between 18 and 35 years old in good health. Some clones in this sample may be carry-over from other donors' samples. The sequenced sample was naive CD4+ T cells from PBMCs. Subset in this sample: CD45RA+ positively selected. The chain is built from TRBV28 and TRBJ2-1; 8 bases are a match to TRBD2. CDR3 DNA: TGTGCCAGCACCCCGAGGTGGGCGGGAGGACCTTACAATGAGCAGTTCTTC. Protein: CASTPRWAGGPYNEQFF.